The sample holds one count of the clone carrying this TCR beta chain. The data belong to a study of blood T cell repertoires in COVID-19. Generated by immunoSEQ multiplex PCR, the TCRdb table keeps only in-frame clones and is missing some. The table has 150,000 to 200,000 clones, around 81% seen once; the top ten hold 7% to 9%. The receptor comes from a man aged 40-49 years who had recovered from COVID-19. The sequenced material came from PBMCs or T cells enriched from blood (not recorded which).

Written as DNA, the CDR3 is TGTGCCAGTTTGGGTTCGGGGAACACCGGGGAGCTGTTTTTT. This gives the protein CASLGSGNTGELFF. The gene calls are TRBV7-9 and TRBJ2-2; D call uncertain. The CDR3 runs 14 residues. Germline V gene data show CDR1 as SEHNR and CDR2 as FQNEAQ (reference sequence). The V end was cut by 9 bases, the J end by 1 base, with 12 bases between.